This paragraph covers one T cell receptor beta chain sequence. This sample is drawn from a study of blood T cell repertoires in COVID-19. Looking at the study overall: Sites across the United States, Italy and Spain contributed samples from acute and convalescent COVID-19. Sources were T cells, B-cell-depleted T cells, or PBMCs; the material itself was cDNA or gDNA.

Some clones are missing from TCRdb's copy, which holds only in-frame ones; the method was immunoSEQ multiplex PCR. The sample includes approximately 74,000 clones, 91% of them seen just once. CDR3 length: 13 residues. Germline CDR1 and CDR2: MNHEY and SVGAGI. The junction had 3 bases not matched to a gene; V was cut back by 2 bases and J by 6 bases. The chain carries TRBV6-5 and TRBJ2-7; TRBD1 aligns across 8 bases. The source material was peripheral blood. The receptor was isolated from a woman aged 55-69 years with active COVID-19. This CDR3 is CASSYGQGSEQYF. The CDR3 nucleotides are TGTGCCAGCAGTTACGGACAGGGTAGCGAGCAGTACTTC.